The 19 T cell receptor beta chains below come from one sample, sequenced in a study of CD8 T cells in ankylosing spondylitis. MiXCR was run by TCRdb on the 5' RACE reads, yielding one entry per CDR3 protein. The table includes approximately 110,000 distinct CDR3 sequences, 20% to 30% detected once. The sample taken for sequencing was synovial fluid, either unsorted or a sorted T cell fraction (not recorded which). These receptors all stem from a male donor with ankylosing spondylitis.

Comment on this clonotype: The junction and the germline gene differ at one end; a read error may be behind it. This chain uses TRBV3-1 with TRBJ1-4; 9 bases fit TRBD1. The CDR3 runs to 13 residues. Germline CDR1 LGHDT, CDR2 YNNKEL (reference sequence). CDR3 residues: CASSQGGTGHSHF. The CDR3 DNA is TGTGCCAGCAGCCAAGGGGGGACAGGGCATTCCCATTTT. The full variable domain, rest sourced from reference TRBV3-1 and TRBJ1-4, is DTAVSQTPKYLVTQMGNDKSIKCEQNLGHDTMYWYKQDSKKFLKIMFSYNNKELIINETVPNRFSPKSPDKAHLNLHINSLELGDSAVYFCASSQGGTGHSHFGSGTQLSVL.

This chain uses TRBV2 with TRBJ1-2; TRBD1 aligns across 7 bases. This CDR3 contains 13 residues. Trimming took 4 bases from V and 4 from J; bases not matched to a gene: 3. Per germline, CDR1 SNHLY and CDR2 FYNNEI. In DNA form, the CDR3 reads TGTGCCAGCAGTGCCCGGGACAGCTATGGCTACACCTTC. Its translation: CASSARDSYGYTF.

In its sample, this clonotype was seen a few times. V and J are TRBV12-3 or TRBV12-4 and TRBJ2-7; TRBD2 is a possible D gene (5 bases). The V end was cut by 1 base, the J end by 13 bases, with 14 bases between. CDR3 length: 12 amino acids. CDR3 bases: TGTGCCAGCAGTTTAGGAGGGTTCGGCTTTTACGTC. Translating it yields CASSLGGFGFYV.

The chain carries TRBV4-2 and TRBJ2-3; 8 bases are shared with TRBD2. Per germline, CDR1 LGHNA and CDR2 YNFKEQ. After removal of 0 bases from V and 4 bases from J, the junction contained 6 bases not matched to a gene. The CDR3 length is 16 residues. The CDR3, as DNA: TGTGCCAGCAGCCAAGACTTGGAAGCGGGAGCAGATACGCAGTATTTT. Protein sequence: CASSQDLEAGADTQYF.

This clonotype has more than one count but fewer than ten. V usage is TRBV20-1 and J usage is TRBJ2-1, with 14 bases that match TRBD2. With 5 bases clipped from V and 6 bases from J, the junction kept 0 bases outside the gene matches. In germline, CDR1 is DFQATT, CDR2 SNEGSKA (reference sequence). This CDR3 has 13 residues. The CDR3, as DNA: TGCAGTGCTGGACTAGCGGGAGGCAATGAGCAGTTCTTC. It translates to CSAGLAGGNEQFF.

The chain carries TRBV3-1 and TRBJ1-6, with D unresolved. V was shortened by 1 base and J by 3 bases, with 7 bases between the two germline ends. Germline CDR1 reads LGHDT; CDR2 reads YNNKEL (reference sequence). This CDR3 has 15 amino acids. CDR3 region: CASSQAWSYNSPLHF. As DNA, the CDR3 is TGTGCCAGCAGCCAAGCTTGGAGCTATAATTCACCCCTCCACTTT.

The sample holds many counts of this clonotype. The chain recombines TRBV28 with TRBJ2-3; 7 nucleotides line up with TRBD2. Germline V gene sequence: CDR1 MDHEN, CDR2 SYDVKM. J was trimmed by 3 bases and V by 3 bases; bases with no gene match: 6. CDR3 length: 15 residues. The CDR3 sequence: CASSFGAGETDTQYF. CDR3 in DNA: TGTGCCAGCAGTTTTGGGGCGGGAGAGACAGATACGCAGTATTTT.

The J gene is TRBJ2-3, the V gene TRBV20-1; D not resolved. V lost 5 bases and J lost 2, with 14 bases in between. CDR3 size: 14 residues. The V gene's germline CDR1 is DFQATT and CDR2 SNEGSKA (reference sequence). CDR3: CSAGEGGDTDTQYF. The CDR3 nucleotides are TGCAGTGCTGGGGAAGGCGGAGACACAGATACGCAGTATTTT.

J is TRBJ2-1 and V is TRBV27; 13 bases line up with TRBD2. Germline V gives CDR1 MNHEY, CDR2 SMNVEV (reference sequence). CDR3 length: 15 amino acids. The junction had 9 bases not matched to a gene; V was cut back by 7 bases and J by 9 bases. DNA for the CDR3: TGTGCCAGCATAAGCGGGACTAGCGGGACGGGTGAGCAGTTCTTC. Translating gives CASISGTSGTGEQFF.

The rearrangement joins TRBV7-9 to TRBJ2-1; unclear D gene. Germline V gene data show CDR1 as SEHNR and CDR2 as FQNEAQ (reference sequence). V lost 0 bases to trimming and J lost 10 bases, with 4 bases between them. The CDR3 loop spans 11 amino acids. The CDR3 sequence is CASSLASEQFF. DNA of the CDR3: TGTGCCAGCAGCTTAGCGTCGGAGCAGTTCTTC.

The V gene is TRBV7-8, the J gene TRBJ1-1; a possible D gene is TRBD1 (5 bases). CDR1 is SGHVS and CDR2 is FQNEAQ in the germline V gene. Between the trimmed V and J ends, which lost 5 bases and 2 bases, there was a span of 15 bases. There are 15 residues in the CDR3. CDR3 DNA sequence: TGTGCCAGCAGCAAACTGACAGTTGCTAACACTGAAGCTTTCTTT. Translation gives CASSKLTVANTEAFF.

J is TRBJ2-7 and V is TRBV20-1; 10 nucleotides align to TRBD2. V shed 3 bases and J 7 bases; nucleotides not matched to a gene: 12. This CDR3 contains 15 residues. CDR1 and CDR2 (germline): DFQATT, SNEGSKA (reference sequence). Here the CDR3 reads CSASGSGRTTREQYF. The CDR3 region has the DNA TGCAGTGCTAGTGGTAGCGGGAGGACGACGAGGGAGCAGTACTTC.

The chain is built from TRBV28 and TRBJ1-5; D call uncertain. The CDR3 covers 11 residues. Germline V gene sequence: CDR1 MDHEN, CDR2 SYDVKM. The V end lost 7 bases, the J end lost 1 base, and 2 bases lay between the germline ends. The CDR3 sequence is CASMSNQPQHF. CDR3 nucleotide sequence: TGTGCCAGCATGAGCAATCAGCCCCAGCATTTT.

This clonotype occurred many times. V usage is TRBV6-2 or TRBV6-3 and J usage is TRBJ1-2; D remains unclear. Germline assignment: CDR1 MNHEY and CDR2 SVGEGT. This CDR3 has 13 residues. Trimming removed 6 bases at V and 0 bases at J, with 8 bases between. The CDR3 is CASRLPANYGYTF. CDR3 nucleotide sequence: TGTGCCAGCAGACTCCCGGCTAACTATGGCTACACCTTC.

The chain links TRBV9 to TRBJ1-1, with 7 bases aligning to TRBD1. With 3 bases clipped from V and 6 bases from J, the junction kept 8 bases outside the gene matches. The CDR3 sequence is 14 residues long. Germline V gives CDR1 SGDLS, CDR2 YYNGEE. Here the CDR3 DNA reads TGTGCCAGCAGCGGCTACAGGGGTGGGGCTGAAGCTTTCTTT. Its translation is CASSGYRGGAEAFF.

This chain uses TRBV10-3 with TRBJ1-2, with D unclear. V was pared by 2 bases and J by 6 bases, with 10 bases between. The CDR3 contains 13 residues. Germline V gives CDR1 ENHRY, CDR2 SYGVKD. The DNA of the CDR3 is TGTGCCATCAGTGAGGCGGGTTCGGATGGCTACACCTTC. As protein: CAISEAGSDGYTF.

The J gene is TRBJ1-1, the V gene TRBV11-2; 10 nucleotides align to TRBD1. The CDR3 has 15 residues. With V trimmed by 3 bases and J by 10 bases, 11 bases remained unmatched. Germline values: CDR1 SGHAT, CDR2 FQNNGV. CDR3 sequence reads: CASSFDRGRLGPAFF. CDR3 nucleotide sequence: TGTGCCAGCAGCTTTGACAGGGGGCGTTTGGGCCCAGCTTTCTTT.

V is TRBV5-6 and J is TRBJ2-5; 9 nucleotides line up with TRBD1. Germline assignment: CDR1 SGHDT and CDR2 YYEEEE. The V and J ends lost 4 bases and 4 bases, in that order; junction bases with no gene match: 8. The CDR3 runs to 15 residues. The chain's CDR3 is CASSRTGEVIETQYF. CDR3 nucleotide sequence: TGTGCCAGCAGCAGGACAGGGGAAGTAATAGAGACCCAGTACTTC.

This clonotype was seen many times. The V call is TRBV29-1, the J call TRBJ2-1, with 13 bases fitting TRBD2. The germline CDR1 and CDR2 sequences are SQVTM and ANQGSEA. The CDR3 loop spans 13 amino acids. V was clipped by 7 bases and J by 6 bases; unmatched bases: 3. CDR3 nucleotides: TGCAGCGCCGGGACTAGCGGGACCAATGAGCAGTTCTTC. Translation: CSAGTSGTNEQFF.